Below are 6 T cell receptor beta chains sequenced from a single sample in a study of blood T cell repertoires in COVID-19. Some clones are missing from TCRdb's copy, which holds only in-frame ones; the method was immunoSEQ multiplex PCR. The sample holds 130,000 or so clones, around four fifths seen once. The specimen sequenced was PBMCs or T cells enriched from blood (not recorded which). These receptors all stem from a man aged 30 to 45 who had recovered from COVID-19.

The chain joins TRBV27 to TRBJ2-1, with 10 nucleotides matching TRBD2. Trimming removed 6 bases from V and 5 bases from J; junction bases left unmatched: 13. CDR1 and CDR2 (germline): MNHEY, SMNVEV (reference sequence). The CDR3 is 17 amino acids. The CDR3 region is CASRRPSAGGPNNEQFF. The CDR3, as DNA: TGTGCCAGCAGACGACCCTCAGCGGGGGGGCCGAACAATGAGCAGTTCTTC.

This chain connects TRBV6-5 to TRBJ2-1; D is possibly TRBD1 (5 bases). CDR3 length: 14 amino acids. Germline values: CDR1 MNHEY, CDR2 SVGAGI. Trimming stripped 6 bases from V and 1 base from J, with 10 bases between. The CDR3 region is CASRSQGSYNEQFF. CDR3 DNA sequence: TGTGCCAGCAGATCCCAGGGATCCTACAATGAGCAGTTCTTC.

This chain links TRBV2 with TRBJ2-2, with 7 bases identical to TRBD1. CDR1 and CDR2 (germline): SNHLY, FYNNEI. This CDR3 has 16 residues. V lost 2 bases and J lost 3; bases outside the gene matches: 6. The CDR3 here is CASSERAGGDTGELFF. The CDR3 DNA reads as TGTGCCAGCAGTGAACGGGCAGGGGGAGACACCGGGGAGCTGTTTTTT.

CDR3 DNA: TGTGCCAGCAGCGTAGGAAACGAGGTGACTGAAGCTTTCTTT. Translated: CASSVGNEVTEAFF. The gene calls are TRBV9 and TRBJ1-1; D is uncertain. Deletions cut 0 bases from V and 5 bases from J, with 11 bases between. The CDR3 is made up of 14 amino acids. The germline V gene has CDR1 SGDLS and CDR2 YYNGEE. Using reference TRBV9 and TRBJ1-1 for the parts outside the CDR3, the full variable domain is DSGVTQTPKHLITATGQRVTLRCSPRSGDLSVYWYQQSLDQGLQFLIQYYNGEERAKGNILERFSAQQFPDLHSELNLSSLELGDSALYFCASSVGNEVTEAFFGQGTRLTVV.

For the CDR3, the DNA is TGTGCCAGCAGTCTTGGGACAGGGAACTACAATGAGCAGTTCTTC. This sequence encodes CASSLGTGNYNEQFF. This chain links TRBV13 with TRBJ2-1, with 9 nucleotides matching TRBD1. The CDR3 runs 15 residues. The ends lost 6 bases at V and 3 bases at J; junction bases unmatched: 6. Germline CDR1 PRHDT, CDR2 FYEKMQ (reference sequence).

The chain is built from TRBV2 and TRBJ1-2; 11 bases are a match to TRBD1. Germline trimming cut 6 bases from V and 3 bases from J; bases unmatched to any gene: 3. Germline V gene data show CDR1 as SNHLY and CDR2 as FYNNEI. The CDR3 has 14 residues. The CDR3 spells CASRRTGGDYGYTF. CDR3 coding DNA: TGTGCCAGCAGGCGGACAGGGGGCGACTATGGCTACACCTTC.